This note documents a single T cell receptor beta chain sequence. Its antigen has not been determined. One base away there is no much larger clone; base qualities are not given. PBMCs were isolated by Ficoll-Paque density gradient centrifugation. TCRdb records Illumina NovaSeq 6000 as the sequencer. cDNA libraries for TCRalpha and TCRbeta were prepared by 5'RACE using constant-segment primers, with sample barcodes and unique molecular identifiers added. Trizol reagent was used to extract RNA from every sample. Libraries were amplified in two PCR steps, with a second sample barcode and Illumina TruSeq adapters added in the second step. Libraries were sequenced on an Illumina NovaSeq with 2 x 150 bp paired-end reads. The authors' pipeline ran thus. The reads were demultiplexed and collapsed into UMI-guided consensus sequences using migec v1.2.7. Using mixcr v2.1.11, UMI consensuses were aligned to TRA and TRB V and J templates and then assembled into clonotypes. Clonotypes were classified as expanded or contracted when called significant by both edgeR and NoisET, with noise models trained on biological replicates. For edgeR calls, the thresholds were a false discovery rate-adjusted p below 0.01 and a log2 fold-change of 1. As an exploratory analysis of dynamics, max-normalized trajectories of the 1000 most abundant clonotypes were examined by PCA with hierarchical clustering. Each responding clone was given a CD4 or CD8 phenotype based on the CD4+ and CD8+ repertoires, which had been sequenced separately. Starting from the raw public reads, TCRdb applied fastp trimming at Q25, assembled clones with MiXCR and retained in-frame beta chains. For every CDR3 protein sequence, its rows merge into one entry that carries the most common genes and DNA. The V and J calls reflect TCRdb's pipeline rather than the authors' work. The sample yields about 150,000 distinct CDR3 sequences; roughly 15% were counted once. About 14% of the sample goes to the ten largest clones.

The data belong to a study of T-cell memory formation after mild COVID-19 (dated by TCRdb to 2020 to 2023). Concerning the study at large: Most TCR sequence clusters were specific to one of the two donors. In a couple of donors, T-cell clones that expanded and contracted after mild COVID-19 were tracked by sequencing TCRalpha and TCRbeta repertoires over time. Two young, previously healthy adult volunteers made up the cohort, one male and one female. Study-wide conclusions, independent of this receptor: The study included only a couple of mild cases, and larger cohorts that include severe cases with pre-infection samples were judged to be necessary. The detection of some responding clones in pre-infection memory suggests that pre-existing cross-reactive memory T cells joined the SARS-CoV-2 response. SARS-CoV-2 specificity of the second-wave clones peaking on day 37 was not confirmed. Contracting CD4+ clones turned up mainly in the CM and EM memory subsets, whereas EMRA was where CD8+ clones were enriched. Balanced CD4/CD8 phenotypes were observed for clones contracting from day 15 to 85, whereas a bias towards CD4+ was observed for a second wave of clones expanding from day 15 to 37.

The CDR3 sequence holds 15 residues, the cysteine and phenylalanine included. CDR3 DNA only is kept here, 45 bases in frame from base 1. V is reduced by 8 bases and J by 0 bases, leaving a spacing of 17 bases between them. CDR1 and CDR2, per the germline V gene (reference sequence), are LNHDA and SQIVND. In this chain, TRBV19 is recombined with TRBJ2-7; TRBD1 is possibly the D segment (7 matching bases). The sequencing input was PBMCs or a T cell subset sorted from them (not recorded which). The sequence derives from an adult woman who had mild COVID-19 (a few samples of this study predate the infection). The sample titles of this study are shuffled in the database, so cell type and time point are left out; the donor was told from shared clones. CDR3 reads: CASRGRQGGSYEQYF. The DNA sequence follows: TGTGCCAGTCGAGGGCGGCAGGGGGGCTCCTACGAGCAGTACTTC.